This TCR beta chain comes out of a study of T cell changes during pregnancy in multiple sclerosis. The data were produced by immunoSEQ multiplex PCR, yet TCRdb's version contains in-frame clones alone and is incomplete. This table holds tens of thousands of clones, around nine tenths found once. Trimming removed 0 bases at V and 1 base at J, with 13 bases between. The V gene's germline CDR1 is SGHTA and CDR2 FQGNSA. This CDR3 has 16 residues. Sequencing used CD4+ T cells from peripheral blood mononuclear cells, obtained before pregnancy. The J gene is TRBJ2-7, the V gene TRBV7-2; tentatively, D is TRBD1 (6 bases). The sequence derives from a female donor with multiple sclerosis, enrolled in a pregnancy study. The DNA of the CDR3 is TGTGCCAGCAGCTTAGCATCGGGTACAGGGTCCTACGAGCAGTACTTC. It specifies CASSLASGTGSYEQYF.